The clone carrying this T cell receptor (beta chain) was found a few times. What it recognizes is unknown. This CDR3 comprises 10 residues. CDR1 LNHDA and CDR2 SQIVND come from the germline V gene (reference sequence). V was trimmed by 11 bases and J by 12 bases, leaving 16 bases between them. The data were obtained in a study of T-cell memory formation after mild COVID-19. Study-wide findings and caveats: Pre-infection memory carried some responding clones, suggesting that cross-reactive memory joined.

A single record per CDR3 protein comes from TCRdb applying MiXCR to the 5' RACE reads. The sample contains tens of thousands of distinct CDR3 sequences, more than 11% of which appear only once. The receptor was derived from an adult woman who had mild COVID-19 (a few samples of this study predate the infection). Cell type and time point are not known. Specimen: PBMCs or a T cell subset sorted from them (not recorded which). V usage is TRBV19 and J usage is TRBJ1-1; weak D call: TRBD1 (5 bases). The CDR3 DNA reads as TGTGCCTCAGGTTGGGGGGAACCTTTCTTT. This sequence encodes CASGWGEPFF.